This is a list of T cell receptor beta chains from one sample in a study of cytomegalovirus exposure and HLA in healthy donors. TCRdb keeps only in-frame clones here, not all; method: immunoSEQ multiplex PCR. This table holds some 130,000 clones, 77% found once. The sample was PBMCs. Source of these receptors: a male donor in good health and CMV-seronegative. The CDR3 runs from the conserved cysteine through the conserved F or W. The D gene is left open where the match is weak. Size is omitted from some rows. Given values are once, few, many or a class for expanded clones.

j_gene	abundance	d_gene	len	v_gene	CDR3aa	CDR3nt
TRBJ2-3	NA	TRBD2	14	TRBV11-2	CASSSGTSSDTQYF	TGTGCCAGCAGCTCGGGGACTAGTTCAGATACGCAGTATTTT
TRBJ1-1	NA	NA	15	TRBV7-9	CASNSPRVLNTEAFF	TGTGCCAGCAACTCCCCCCGGGTCTTGAACACTGAAGCTTTCTTT
TRBJ2-2	NA	TRBD2	15	TRBV27	CASTIGGGGPGELFF	TGTGCCAGCACCATAGGTGGGGGGGGTCCCGGGGAGCTGTTTTTT
TRBJ2-7	few	TRBD2	14	TRBV9	CASSQTSGSYEQYF	TGTGCCAGCAGCCAGACTAGCGGGAGCTACGAGCAGTACTTC
TRBJ2-3	NA	NA	14	TRBV7-6	CASSFSQGVDTQYF	TGTGCCAGCAGCTTTTCACAGGGAGTAGATACGCAGTATTTT
TRBJ1-4	NA	NA	15	TRBV6-5	CASSSNLGSYGKLFF	TGTGCCAGCAGTTCCAACCTAGGGAGTTACGGAAAACTGTTTTTT
TRBJ2-3	NA	NA	13	TRBV5-5	CASSLGGADTQYF	TGTGCCAGCAGCTTGGGGGGCGCAGATACGCAGTATTTT
TRBJ1-6	NA	NA	15	TRBV7-9	CASSLDSLPDSPLHF	TGTGCCAGCAGCTTAGACAGCCTGCCGGATTCACCCCTCCACTTT
TRBJ1-1	NA	NA	12	TRBV19	CASRWSGAEAFF	TGTGCCAGTAGATGGAGCGGGGCTGAAGCTTTCTTT
TRBJ2-3	few	TRBD2	18	TRBV18	CASSPRLAGGLSTDTQYF	TGTGCCAGCTCACCACGGCTAGCGGGAGGTCTAAGCACAGATACGCAGTATTTT
TRBJ2-7	NA	NA	14	TRBV10-1	CASSETRTGFEQYF	TGCGCCAGCAGTGAGACCCGGACTGGGTTTGAGCAGTACTTC
TRBJ1-4	NA	TRBD1	15	TRBV18	CASSPIQGAYEKLFF	TGTGCCAGCTCACCGATACAGGGGGCTTATGAAAAACTGTTTTTT
TRBJ1-1	once	TRBD1	13	TRBV5-5	CASSWDSRTEAFF	TGTGCCAGCAGCTGGGACAGTCGCACTGAAGCTTTCTTT
TRBJ1-1	NA	NA	15	TRBV23-1	CASNRRGSPNTEAFF	TGCGCCAGCAATAGACGGGGAAGTCCGAACACTGAAGCTTTCTTT
TRBJ2-7	NA	TRBD1	16	TRBV18	CASSPPKIAGGGEQYF	TGTGCCAGCTCACCACCTAAAATCGCAGGGGGTGGCGAGCAGTACTTC
TRBJ2-5	once	TRBD1	15	TRBV28	CASSSTGVPSETQYF	TGTGCCAGCAGCTCGACAGGGGTACCATCAGAGACCCAGTACTTC
TRBJ1-1	NA	NA	12	TRBV6-1	CASSTANTEAFF	TGTGCCAGCAGTACTGCGAACACTGAAGCTTTCTTT
TRBJ2-1	NA	NA	17	TRBV7-7	CASSLGGGRGRIDEQFF	TGTGCTAGCAGCTTAGGGGGGGGCAGAGGGCGAATAGATGAGCAGTTCTTC
TRBJ2-5	NA	NA	11	TRBV29-1	CSARLGETQYF	TGCAGCGCACGACTTGGAGAGACCCAGTACTTC
TRBJ1-4	NA	TRBD1	13	TRBV5-1	CASRNRGNEKLFF	TGCGCCAGCAGGAACAGGGGGAATGAAAAACTGTTTTTT